This paragraph reports one T cell receptor (beta chain). Antigen unknown. The data belong to a study of graft-versus-host responses after intestinal transplantation. Findings of the study overall: Allografts from individuals with graft-donor T cell macrochimerism displayed high graft-versus-host to host-versus-graft clonal ratios. Recipient bone marrow held GvH clones, some seen earlier in ileum or blood.

Lymphocytes (intraepithelial and lamina propria) were released by processing the graft tissue. The method was immunoSEQ multiplex PCR; TCRdb's version includes in-frame clones alone and lacks a portion of them. Of around 16,000 clones in the sample, roughly 80% are singletons; the top ten hold 7.8%. Germline CDR1 MNHEY, CDR2 SVGAGI. The CDR3 loop spans 14 amino acids. This TCR came from a human patient who received an intestinal transplant, so some T cells may come from the graft donor. The V call is TRBV6-5, the J call TRBJ2-5; TRBD2 is a possible D gene (7 bases). The last part of the DNA fits TRBJ2-7 better; the J call may be wrong. The starting material was ileum tissue, obtained approximately 420 days after intestinal transplant. CDR3 region: CASSTARGGYEQYF. CDR3 sequence (DNA): TGTGCCAGCAGTACCGCTAGGGGGGGCTACGAGCAGTACTTC.